These 26 T cell receptor beta chains originate from one sample sequenced in a study of blood T cell repertoires in COVID-19. Sequencing was performed with immunoSEQ multiplex PCR; in TCRdb, only in-frame clones are kept and a portion is missing. The sample has 200,000 to 250,000 clones; around 90% are singletons. The sequenced material came from peripheral blood. All receptors come from a man aged 25 to 40 with COVID-19, enrolled during active disease.

CDR3 coding DNA: TGCGCCAGCAGCCAAGTTGCAGGGGGCTACAATGAGCAGTTCTTC. Protein: CASSQVAGGYNEQFF. The genes are TRBV4-1 and TRBJ2-1, with 7 positions matching TRBD1. J lost 3 bases, V lost 1 base, and 3 bases had no gene match. The CDR3 extends over 15 amino acids. Germline V lookup: CDR1 MGHRA, CDR2 YSYEKL.

This rearrangement joins TRBV7-9 to TRBJ1-5, with D maybe TRBD1 (6 bases). Germline V gene lookup returns CDR1 SEHNR and CDR2 FQNEAQ (reference sequence). V lost 1 base and J 2 bases, leaving 15 bases between the germline ends. CDR3 size: 17 residues. The CDR3 bases are TGTGCCAGCAGCTTAGTGGGACGGGGGGCAGGCAATCAGCCCCAGCATTTT. Residues: CASSLVGRGAGNQPQHF.

The V call is TRBV5-1, the J call TRBJ2-3, with unresolved D. This CDR3 has 11 amino acids. Trimming removed 2 bases at V and 6 bases at J, with 4 bases between. Germline values: CDR1 SGHRS, CDR2 YFSETQ. CDR3 nucleotides: TGCGCCAGCAGCTTTGAGGATACGCAGTATTTT. Amino acid sequence: CASSFEDTQYF.

The chain combines TRBV6-5 with TRBJ1-6, with D unresolved. CDR1 and CDR2 (germline): MNHEY, SVGAGI. The CDR3 runs to 14 residues. V lost 8 bases and J 4 bases, leaving 12 bases between the germline ends. The CDR3 protein is CASHLGLYNSPLHF. In DNA form, the CDR3 reads TGTGCCAGCCACCTCGGACTTTATAATTCACCCCTCCACTTT.

The chain recombines TRBV4-1 with TRBJ2-1; TRBD2 agrees at 13 bases. The CDR3 consists of 17 residues. The V gene end was trimmed by 1 base and the J gene end by 7 bases; junction bases not matched to a gene: 7. The V gene's germline CDR1 is MGHRA and CDR2 YSYEKL. The CDR3 sequence is CASSQGLAGGHRNEQFF. For the CDR3, the DNA is TGCGCCAGCAGCCAAGGACTAGCGGGGGGCCATCGAAATGAGCAGTTCTTC.

This clone appeared a single time. The chain uses TRBV27 and TRBJ1-2; D uncertain. V shed 2 bases and J shed 0 bases, with 16 bases lying between them. CDR1 and CDR2 (germline): MNHEY, SMNVEV (reference sequence). The CDR3 covers 17 residues. The chain's CDR3 is CASSLTAAPPTNYGYTF. The CDR3 region has the DNA TGTGCCAGCAGTTTAACCGCAGCGCCTCCCACTAACTATGGCTACACCTTC.

This chain links TRBV5-1 with TRBJ1-2; no clear D. Germline V lookup: CDR1 SGHRS, CDR2 YFSETQ. The CDR3 sequence is 12 residues long. The ends were cut back, 3 bases at V and 8 bases at J, with 11 bases in the middle. The CDR3 DNA reads as TGCGCCAGCAGCTGGGAGGAGGGAGGCTACACCTTC. Encoded protein: CASSWEEGGYTF. Full variable domain (rest looked up from reference TRBV5-1 and TRBJ1-2): KAGVTQTPRYLIKTRGQQVTLSCSPISGHRSVSWYQQTPGQGLQFLFEYFSETQRNKGNFPGRFSGRQFSNSRSEMNVSTLELGDSALYLCASSWEEGGYTFGSGTRLTVV.

This clone was seen only once. The J gene is TRBJ1-4, the V gene TRBV28, with TRBD1 matching 9 bases. The V gene's germline CDR1 is MDHEN and CDR2 SYDVKM. The CDR3 has 16 amino acids. The J segment lost 8 bases and the V segment lost 5 bases, leaving 12 bases of the junction unmatched. The CDR3 sequence: CASSTTPGQGNEKLFF. The CDR3 coding sequence is TGTGCCAGCAGTACTACCCCGGGACAGGGTAACGAAAAACTGTTTTTT.

This chain joins TRBV9 and TRBJ2-6; D uncertain. Trimming took 3 bases from V and 2 from J, leaving 12 bases between them. Germline CDR1 is SGDLS and CDR2 is YYNGEE. The CDR3 sequence is 16 residues long. DNA for the CDR3: TGTGCCAGCAGCGCTCGCGACAAGGCTGGGGCCAACGTCCTGACTTTC. It yields the protein CASSARDKAGANVLTF.

The chain uses TRBV9 and TRBJ1-5; D is unclear. Germline CDR1 SGDLS, CDR2 YYNGEE. The CDR3 length is 13 residues. The germline V and J ends were trimmed by 4 bases and 0 bases, with 5 bases remaining between them. DNA for the CDR3: TGTGCCAGCAGCACACATAGCAATCAGCCCCAGCATTTT. It is translated as CASSTHSNQPQHF.

This chain uses TRBV2 with TRBJ2-2; tentative D call: TRBD2 (6 bases). CDR1 and CDR2 (germline): SNHLY, FYNNEI. The CDR3 has 14 amino acids. The germline V and J ends were trimmed by 2 bases and 5 bases, with 9 bases remaining between them. CDR3 bases: TGTGCCAGCAGTGAATCGCGGGGAACCGGGGAGCTGTTTTTT. Encoded protein: CASSESRGTGELFF.

This chain uses TRBV27 with TRBJ1-2; tentatively, D is TRBD1 (6 bases). There are 16 residues in the CDR3. V was clipped by 6 bases and J by 2 bases, with 19 bases between them. Per germline, CDR1 MNHEY and CDR2 SMNVEV (reference sequence). CDR3 DNA: TGTGCCAGCAGACAGTCCTTCAGGGGTCGGAACTATGGCTACACCTTC. This codes for CASRQSFRGRNYGYTF.

The chain uses TRBV7-9 and TRBJ2-3; 9 nucleotides match TRBD1. J lost 4 bases, V lost 7 bases, and 21 bases had no gene match. CDR1 and CDR2 (germline): SEHNR, FQNEAQ (reference sequence). The length of the CDR3 is 19 residues. The CDR3, as DNA: TGTGCCAGCACGACCGAAACTTACAGGGGGCGCAGAACTGCAGATACGCAGTATTTT. This codes for CASTTETYRGRRTADTQYF.

The rearrangement uses TRBV7-3 and TRBJ2-3, with 8 bases fitting TRBD2. After removal of 5 bases from V and 8 bases from J, the junction contained 15 bases not matched to a gene. This CDR3 comprises 16 residues. The germline CDR1 and CDR2 sequences are SGHTA and FQGTGA. The CDR3 region has the DNA TGTGCCAGCAGCCCTGGACTAGCTCCCATAGGGGGTACGCAGTATTTT. Protein sequence: CASSPGLAPIGGTQYF.

J is TRBJ2-5 and V is TRBV6-5; D possibly corresponds to TRBD2 (5 bases). Looked up from germline, CDR1 is MNHEY and CDR2 is SVGAGI. This CDR3 region has 14 residues. Trimming stripped 0 bases from V and 3 bases from J, with 8 bases between. CDR3 in DNA: TGTGCCAGCAGTTACTCTATCGGGGAAGAGACCCAGTACTTC. Protein: CASSYSIGEETQYF.

V and J are TRBV25-1 and TRBJ2-7, with 9 positions matching TRBD1. This CDR3 comprises 15 residues. V dropped 2 bases and J dropped 5; count of bases not matched to a gene: 7. Per the germline V gene, CDR1 is MGHDK and CDR2 is SYGVNS. This CDR3 reads CASSEKGQGGDEQYF. Here the CDR3 DNA reads TGTGCCAGCAGTGAAAAGGGACAGGGAGGGGACGAGCAGTACTTC.

The chain carries TRBV9 and TRBJ2-1, with TRBD2 matching over 12 bases. With V trimmed by 3 bases and J by 8 bases, 6 bases remained unmatched. CDR3 size: 15 residues. Germline V gives CDR1 SGDLS, CDR2 YYNGEE. The DNA of the CDR3 is TGTGCCAGCAGCGAAACTAGCGGGGGGATCGATGAGCAGTTCTTC. As protein: CASSETSGGIDEQFF.

The rearrangement links TRBV28 to TRBJ2-1, with TRBD2 matching 10 bases. The CDR3 spans 15 residues. With V trimmed by 6 bases and J by 9 bases, 11 bases remained unmatched. Germline values: CDR1 MDHEN, CDR2 SYDVKM. The CDR3 loop is CASRDRTSGSAEQFF. CDR3 DNA: TGTGCCAGCAGAGACAGGACTAGCGGTTCCGCTGAGCAGTTCTTC.

This rearrangement joins TRBV19 to TRBJ1-2; D unclear. The CDR3 has 13 residues. The germline V and J ends were trimmed by 3 bases and 1 base, with 6 bases remaining between them. Germline CDR1 reads LNHDA; CDR2 reads SQIVND (reference sequence). The DNA for the CDR3 is TGTGCCAGTAGTATCCGGTATAACTATGGCTACACCTTC. Protein sequence: CASSIRYNYGYTF.

The chain is built from TRBV2 and TRBJ1-2, with D perhaps matching TRBD1 (5 bases). The length of the CDR3 is 14 residues. CDR1 SNHLY and CDR2 FYNNEI come from the germline V gene. The V gene lost 3 bases and the J gene lost 3 bases, with 11 bases spanning the gap. CDR3 loop: CASSDVQGDYGYTF. The CDR3 DNA follows: TGTGCCAGCAGTGATGTCCAGGGTGACTATGGCTACACCTTC.

This sequence joins TRBV4-1 and TRBJ1-2, with a weak D call TRBD1 (6 bases). The CDR3 runs 16 residues. CDR1 is MGHRA and CDR2 is YSYEKL in the germline V gene. V gave up 4 bases and J gave up 1 base, with 16 bases separating them. The CDR3 DNA is TGCGCCAGCAGCCGAGGACAGAGCACAGATAACTATGGCTACACCTTC. This translates into CASSRGQSTDNYGYTF.

The rearrangement uses TRBV10-3 and TRBJ2-5; 8 nucleotides line up with TRBD1. Germline values: CDR1 ENHRY, CDR2 SYGVKD. Trimming at V came to 2 bases and at J to 2 bases, leaving 4 bases not matched to a gene. The CDR3 runs 15 residues. DNA of the CDR3: TGTGCCATCAGTGAGCCTGGGACAGGACAAGAGACCCAGTACTTC. The encoded protein is CAISEPGTGQETQYF.

This chain joins TRBV11-2 and TRBJ2-5, with 8 bases identical to TRBD1. Losses at the gene ends were 5 bases for V and 4 bases for J; bases not matched to a gene: 6. This CDR3 has 14 amino acids. In germline, CDR1 is SGHAT, CDR2 FQNNGV. In DNA form, the CDR3 reads TGTGCCAGCAGCAAAGACAGGGGAGGAGAGACCCAGTACTTC. Amino acids: CASSKDRGGETQYF.

The V call is TRBV6-2 or TRBV6-3, the J call TRBJ1-4; D is unresolved. The germline CDR1 and CDR2 sequences are MNHEY and SVGEGT. The CDR3 consists of 17 residues. With 4 bases removed from V and 8 bases from J, the gap between germline ends came to 23 bases. The CDR3 here is CASSFSLDGVKAEKLFF. In DNA form, the CDR3 reads TGTGCCAGCAGTTTTTCTCTCGACGGAGTAAAGGCAGAAAAACTGTTTTTT.

The chain couples TRBV9 to TRBJ2-2; D is perhaps TRBD1 (5 bases). From germline, CDR1 is SGDLS and CDR2 YYNGEE. V lost 0 bases and J 4 bases, leaving 16 bases between the germline ends. The CDR3 loop spans 17 amino acids. CDR3 coding DNA: TGTGCCAGCAGCGTAGTCAAGGGGCAGTGGGGCACCGGGGAGCTGTTTTTT. The encoded protein is CASSVVKGQWGTGELFF.

The chain links TRBV20-1 to TRBJ2-1, with 8 nucleotides matching TRBD2. The J segment lost 6 bases and the V segment lost 3 bases, leaving 7 bases of the junction unmatched. CDR1 is DFQATT, CDR2 SNEGSKA, per germline (reference sequence). The CDR3 length is 14 residues. The CDR3, as DNA: TGCAGTGCTAGTGGTCGGGGGGGCCGCAATGAGCAGTTCTTC. It is translated as CSASGRGGRNEQFF.